This T cell receptor (beta chain) was obtained from a study of T-cell memory formation after mild COVID-19. Study observations and caveats: Contracting CD4+ clones were located mainly in CM and EM, and CD8+ clones in EMRA.

TCRdb reprocessed the 5' RACE reads with MiXCR, giving one entry per CDR3 protein. The sample records 530,000 or so distinct CDR3 sequences, around a sixth being singletons. This clonotype was seen only a few times. Its antigen is as yet unknown. The length of the CDR3 is 13 residues. With V trimmed by 11 bases and J by 2 bases, 6 bases remained unmatched. The TCR originated in an adult woman who had mild COVID-19 (a few samples of this study predate the infection). Cell type and time point are not known. Material: PBMCs or a T cell subset sorted from them (not recorded which). The chain uses TRBV12-3 or TRBV12-4 and TRBJ2-1; 7 nucleotides match TRBD2. In nucleotides, the CDR3 is TGTGCCTCCGGGACTACTCCCTACAATGAGCAGTTCTTC. This sequence encodes CASGTTPYNEQFF.